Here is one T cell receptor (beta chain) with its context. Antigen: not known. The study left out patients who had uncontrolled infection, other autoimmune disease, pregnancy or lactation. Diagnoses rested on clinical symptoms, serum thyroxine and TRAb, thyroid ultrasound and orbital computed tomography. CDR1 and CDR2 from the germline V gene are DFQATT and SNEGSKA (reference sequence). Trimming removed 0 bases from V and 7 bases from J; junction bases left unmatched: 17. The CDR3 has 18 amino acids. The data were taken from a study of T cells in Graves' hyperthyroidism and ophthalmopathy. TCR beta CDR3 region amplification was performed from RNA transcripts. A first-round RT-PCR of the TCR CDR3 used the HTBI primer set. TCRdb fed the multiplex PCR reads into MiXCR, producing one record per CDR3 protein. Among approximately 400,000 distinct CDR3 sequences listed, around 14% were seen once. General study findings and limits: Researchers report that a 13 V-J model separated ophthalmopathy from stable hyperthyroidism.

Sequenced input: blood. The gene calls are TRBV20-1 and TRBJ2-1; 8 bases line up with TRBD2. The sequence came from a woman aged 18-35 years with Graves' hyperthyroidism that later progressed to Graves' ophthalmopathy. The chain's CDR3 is CSAREWGVPGLEENEQFF. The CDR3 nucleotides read TGCAGTGCTAGAGAGTGGGGGGTCCCGGGACTAGAAGAAAATGAGCAGTTCTTC.